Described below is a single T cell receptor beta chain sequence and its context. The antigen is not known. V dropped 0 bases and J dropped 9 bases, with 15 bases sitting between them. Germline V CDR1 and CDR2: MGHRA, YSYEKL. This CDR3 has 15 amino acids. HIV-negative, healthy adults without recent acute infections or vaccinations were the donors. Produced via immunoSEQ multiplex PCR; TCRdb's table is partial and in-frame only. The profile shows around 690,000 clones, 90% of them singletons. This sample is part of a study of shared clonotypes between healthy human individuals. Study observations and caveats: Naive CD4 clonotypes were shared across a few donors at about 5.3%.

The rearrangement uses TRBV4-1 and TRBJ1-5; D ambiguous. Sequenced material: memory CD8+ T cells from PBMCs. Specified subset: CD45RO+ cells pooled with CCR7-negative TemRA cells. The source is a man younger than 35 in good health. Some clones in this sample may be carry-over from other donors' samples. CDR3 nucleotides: TGCGCCAGCAGCCAAGAGCGGGTGCCTCCCGCGCCCCAGCATTTT. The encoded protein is CASSQERVPPAPQHF.